Listed below are T cell receptor beta chains from one sample, sequenced in a study of blood T cell repertoires in COVID-19. The assay was immunoSEQ multiplex PCR, and TCRdb's table has in-frame clones only and misses some. The sample contains some 180,000 clones, 70% to 90% of which appear only once. Sequenced: peripheral blood. The receptor source for this set is a man aged 55 to 70 with active or convalescent COVID-19. The CDR3 runs from the conserved cysteine through the conserved F or W. D genes are given only for firm matches. Some rows mark clone size as missing; the rest say once, few, many or name a class of expanded clone.

J | V | D | size | CDR3 | DNA
TRBJ1-2 | TRBV7-2 | - | - | CASSLAGAYGYTF | TGTGCCAGCAGTTTGGCGGGCGCTTATGGCTACACCTTC
TRBJ1-4 | TRBV6-5 | - | - | CASSNRVREKLFF | TGTGCCAGCAGTAACAGGGTTCGTGAAAAACTGTTTTTT
TRBJ1-5 | TRBV5-1 | - | - | CASSTGPLGGNQPQHF | TGCGCCAGCAGCACAGGGCCCCTGGGTGGCAATCAGCCCCAGCATTTT
TRBJ2-1 | TRBV7-7 | TRBD1 | - | CASSSGTGVYNEQFF | TGTGCCAGCAGCTCAGGGACAGGTGTTTACAATGAGCAGTTCTTC
TRBJ1-1 | TRBV29-1 | TRBD1 | - | CSVGRDSLNTEAFF | TGCAGCGTTGGACGGGACAGTTTGAACACTGAAGCTTTCTTT
TRBJ1-2 | TRBV11-2 | - | - | CASSLRTLRNGYTF | TGTGCCAGCAGCTTAAGGACACTCCGAAATGGCTACACCTTC
TRBJ1-5 | TRBV27 | TRBD1 | - | CASSRTGSSNQPQHF | TGTGCCAGCAGTCGGACAGGGAGTAGCAATCAGCCCCAGCATTTT
TRBJ2-5 | TRBV5-4 | - | - | CASSTPGSETQYF | TGTGCCAGCAGCACCCCAGGCTCCGAGACCCAGTACTTC
TRBJ2-5 | TRBV25-1 | - | - | CASSGGSGGSETQYF | TGTGCCAGCAGCGGAGGCTCTGGGGGGTCGGAGACCCAGTACTTC
TRBJ1-6 | TRBV5-1 | - | - | CASSPGQGNSPLHF | TGCGCCAGCAGCCCCGGACAAGGGAATTCACCCCTCCACTTT
TRBJ1-4 | TRBV6-5 | TRBD1 | - | CASSRDRGTNEKLFF | TGTGCCAGCAGTAGGGACAGGGGAACTAATGAAAAACTGTTTTTT
TRBJ2-7 | TRBV5-1 | - | once | CASSPGQGGGTVRYEQYF | TGCGCCAGCAGCCCCGGACAGGGCGGGGGTACTGTTAGGTACGAGCAGTACTTC
TRBJ2-1 | TRBV5-4 | TRBD1 | - | CASSSGQGAYNEQFF | TGTGCCAGCAGCTCGGGACAGGGCGCCTACAATGAGCAGTTCTTC
TRBJ1-4 | TRBV2 | TRBD1 | once | CASSERQQGVQEKLFF | TGTGCCAGCAGTGAACGGCAGCAGGGGGTTCAGGAAAAACTGTTTTTT
TRBJ1-2 | TRBV7-9 | TRBD1 | - | CASSPRQTGGNYGYTF | TGTGCCAGCAGCCCCCGCCAGACAGGGGGCAACTATGGCTACACCTTC